These T cell receptor beta chains were read from a single sample in a study of identifying expanded T cells in peripheral blood. Assay: immunoSEQ multiplex PCR; the TCRdb copy retains only in-frame clones and omits some. The profile shows around 130,000 clones, about 88% of them singletons. The sequencing input was blood. These receptors were obtained from a person aged 18 to 70 in good health. CDR3s include the opening cysteine and the closing phenylalanine or tryptophan. A D gene is named only where the DNA matches it firmly.

J: TRBJ2-7
D: -
V: TRBV7-6
DNA: TGTGCCAGCAGCTTAGCCCCCACAGGTTCGTACGAGCAGTACTTC
CDR3: CASSLAPTGSYEQYF

J: TRBJ2-2
D: -
V: TRBV5-1
DNA: TGCGCCAGCAAAGAGGGGGGGAACACCGGGGAGCTGTTTTTT
CDR3: CASKEGGNTGELFF